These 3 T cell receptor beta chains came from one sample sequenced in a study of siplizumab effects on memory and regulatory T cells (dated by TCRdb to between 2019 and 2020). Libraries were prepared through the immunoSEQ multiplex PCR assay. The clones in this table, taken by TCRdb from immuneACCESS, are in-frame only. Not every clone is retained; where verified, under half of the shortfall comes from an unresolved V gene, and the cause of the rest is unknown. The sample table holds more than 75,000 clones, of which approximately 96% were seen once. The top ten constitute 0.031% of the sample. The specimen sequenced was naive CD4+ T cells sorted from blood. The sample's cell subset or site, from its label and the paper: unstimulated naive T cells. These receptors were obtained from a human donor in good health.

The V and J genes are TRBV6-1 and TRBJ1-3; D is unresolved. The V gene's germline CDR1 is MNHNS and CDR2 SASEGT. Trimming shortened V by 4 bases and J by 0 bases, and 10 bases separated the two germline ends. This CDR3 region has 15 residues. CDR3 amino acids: CASSGHPVSGNTIYF. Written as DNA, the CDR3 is TGTGCCAGCAGTGGGCACCCGGTCTCTGGAAACACCATATATTTT.

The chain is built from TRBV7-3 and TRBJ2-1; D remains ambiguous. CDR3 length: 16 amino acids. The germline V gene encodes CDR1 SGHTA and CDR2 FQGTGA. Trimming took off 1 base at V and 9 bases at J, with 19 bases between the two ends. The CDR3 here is CASSLMWLVTPIEQFF. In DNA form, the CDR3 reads TGTGCCAGCAGCTTAATGTGGTTAGTAACTCCCATTGAGCAGTTCTTC.

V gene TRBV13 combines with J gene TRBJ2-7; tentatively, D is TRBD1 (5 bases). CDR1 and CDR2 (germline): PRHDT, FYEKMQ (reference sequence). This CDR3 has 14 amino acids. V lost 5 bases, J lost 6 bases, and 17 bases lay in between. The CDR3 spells CASSPRGKGSEQYF. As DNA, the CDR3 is TGTGCCAGCAGCCCGCGAGGCAAGGGGTCCGAGCAGTACTTC.